The sequence of this TCR beta chain was determined in a study of blood T cells in healthy people across ages. About this clonotype: The antigen is not known.

A sample-barcoded 5' primer and a J-beta primer mix were used in a second PCR of roughly 6 to 11 cycles. Carrying 12 random nucleotides, a template-switch adaptor labeled each individual cDNA molecule. TCRdb re-called the 5' RACE reads through MiXCR, storing one row per CDR3 protein. The sample contains about 640,000 distinct CDR3 sequences, roughly 53% of which appear only once. The CDR3 is made up of 16 amino acids. Germline V lookup: CDR1 LGHNA, CDR2 YNFKEQ. After removal of 1 base from V and 8 bases from J, the junction contained 10 bases not matched to a gene. Study conclusions and caveats: Possibly, changes in expanded clonotypes were confounded because donor CMV status was unknown.

Donors gave roughly 10 milliliters of peripheral blood apiece. V and J are TRBV4-2 and TRBJ2-1; TRBD2 agrees at 8 bases. The TCR sequence derives from a man aged 55 to 70 in good health. Source material: blood. The CDR3 loop is CASSQVSGGAGDEQFF. The CDR3 bases are TGTGCCAGCAGCCAAGTTTCCGGGGGGGCTGGTGATGAGCAGTTCTTC.